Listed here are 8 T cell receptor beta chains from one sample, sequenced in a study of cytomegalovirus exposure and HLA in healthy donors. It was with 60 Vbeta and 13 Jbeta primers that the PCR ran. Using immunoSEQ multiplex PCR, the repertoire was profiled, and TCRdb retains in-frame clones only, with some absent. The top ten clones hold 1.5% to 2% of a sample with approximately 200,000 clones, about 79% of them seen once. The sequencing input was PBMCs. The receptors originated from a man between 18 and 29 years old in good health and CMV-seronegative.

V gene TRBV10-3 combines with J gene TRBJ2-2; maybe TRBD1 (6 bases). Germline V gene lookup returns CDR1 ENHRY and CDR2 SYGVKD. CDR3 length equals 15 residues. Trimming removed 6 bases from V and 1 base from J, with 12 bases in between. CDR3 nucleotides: TGTGCCATCAGATATGAGACAGGGAACACCGGGGAGCTGTTTTTT. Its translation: CAIRYETGNTGELFF.

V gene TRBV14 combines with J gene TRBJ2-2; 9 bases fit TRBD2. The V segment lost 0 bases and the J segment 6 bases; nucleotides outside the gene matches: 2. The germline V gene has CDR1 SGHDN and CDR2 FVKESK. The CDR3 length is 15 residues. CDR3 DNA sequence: TGTGCCAGCAGCCAAGAGCTAGCGGGACCCGGGGAGCTGTTTTTT. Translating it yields CASSQELAGPGELFF.

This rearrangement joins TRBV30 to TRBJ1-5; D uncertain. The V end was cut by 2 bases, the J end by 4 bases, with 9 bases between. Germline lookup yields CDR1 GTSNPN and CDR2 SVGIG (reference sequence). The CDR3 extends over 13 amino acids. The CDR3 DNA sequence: TGTGCCTGGAGTTCGACGGAGAATCAGCCCCAGCATTTT. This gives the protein CAWSSTENQPQHF.

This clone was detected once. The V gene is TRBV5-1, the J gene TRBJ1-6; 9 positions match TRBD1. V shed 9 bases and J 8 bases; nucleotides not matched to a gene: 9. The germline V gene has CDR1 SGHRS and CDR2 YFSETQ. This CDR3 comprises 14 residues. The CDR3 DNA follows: TGCGCCACCGGGACAGGGCAGAGGGATTCACCCCTCCACTTT. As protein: CATGTGQRDSPLHF.

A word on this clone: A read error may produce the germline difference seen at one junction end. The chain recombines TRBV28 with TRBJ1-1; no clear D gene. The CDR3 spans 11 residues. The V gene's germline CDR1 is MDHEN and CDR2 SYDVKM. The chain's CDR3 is CASSQERTLYF. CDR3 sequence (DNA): TGTGCCAGCAGCCAAGAGCGTACACTGTACTTT.

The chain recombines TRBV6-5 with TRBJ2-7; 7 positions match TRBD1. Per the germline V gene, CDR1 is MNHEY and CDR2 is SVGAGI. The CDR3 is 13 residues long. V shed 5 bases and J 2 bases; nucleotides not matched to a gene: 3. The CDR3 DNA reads TGTGCCAGCAGTGAGACAGGGACCTACGAGCAGTACTTC. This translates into CASSETGTYEQYF.

This CDR3 is CASSPSTGSTDTQYF. The CDR3 DNA sequence: TGTGCCAGCTCTCCTTCGACCGGGAGCACAGATACGCAGTATTTT. The gene calls are TRBV18 and TRBJ2-3; D is undetermined. Germline V gene lookup returns CDR1 KGHSH and CDR2 LQKENI. The CDR3 length is 15 residues. V gave up 6 bases and J gave up 0 bases, with 13 bases separating them.

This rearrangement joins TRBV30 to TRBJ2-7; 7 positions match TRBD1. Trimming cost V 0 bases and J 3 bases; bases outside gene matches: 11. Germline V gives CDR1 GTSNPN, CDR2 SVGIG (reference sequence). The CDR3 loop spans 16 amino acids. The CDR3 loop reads CAWSVLLRGLGYEQYF. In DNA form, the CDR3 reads TGTGCCTGGAGTGTACTATTAAGGGGGCTTGGCTACGAGCAGTACTTC.